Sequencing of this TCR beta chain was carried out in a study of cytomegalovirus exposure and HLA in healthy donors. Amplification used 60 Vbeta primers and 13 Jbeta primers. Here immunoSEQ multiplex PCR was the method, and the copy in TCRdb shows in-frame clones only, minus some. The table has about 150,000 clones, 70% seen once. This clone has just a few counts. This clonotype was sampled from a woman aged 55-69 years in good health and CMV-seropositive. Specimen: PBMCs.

CDR3 amino acids: CASSPDSPIAGYTF. Written as DNA, the CDR3 is TGTGCCAGCTCACCTGACAGCCCTATCGCTGGCTACACCTTC. The J gene is TRBJ1-2, the V gene TRBV18; a possible D gene is TRBD1 (5 bases). CDR1 and CDR2 from the germline V gene are KGHSH and LQKENI. The CDR3 extends over 14 amino acids. Trimming left V 3 bases short and J 7 bases short, with 15 bases between.